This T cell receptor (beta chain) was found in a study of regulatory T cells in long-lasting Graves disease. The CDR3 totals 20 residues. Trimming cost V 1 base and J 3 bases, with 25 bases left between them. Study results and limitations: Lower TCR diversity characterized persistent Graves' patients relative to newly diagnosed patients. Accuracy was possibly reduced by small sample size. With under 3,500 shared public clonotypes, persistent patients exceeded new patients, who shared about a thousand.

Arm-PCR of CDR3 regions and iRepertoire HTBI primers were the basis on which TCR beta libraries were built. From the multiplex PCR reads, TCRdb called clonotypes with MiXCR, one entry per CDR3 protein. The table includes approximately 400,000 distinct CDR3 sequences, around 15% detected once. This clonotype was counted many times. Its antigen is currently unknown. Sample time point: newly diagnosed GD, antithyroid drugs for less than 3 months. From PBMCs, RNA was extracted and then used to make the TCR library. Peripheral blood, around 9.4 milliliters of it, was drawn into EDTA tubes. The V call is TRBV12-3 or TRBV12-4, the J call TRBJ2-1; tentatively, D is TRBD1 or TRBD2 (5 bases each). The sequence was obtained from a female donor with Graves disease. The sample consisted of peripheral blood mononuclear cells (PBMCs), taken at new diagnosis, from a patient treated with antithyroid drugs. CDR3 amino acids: CASSLVGPRGEGSYYNEQFF. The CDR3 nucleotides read TGTGCCAGCAGTTTAGTAGGACCACGGGGCGAGGGCTCCTACTACAATGAGCAGTTCTTC.